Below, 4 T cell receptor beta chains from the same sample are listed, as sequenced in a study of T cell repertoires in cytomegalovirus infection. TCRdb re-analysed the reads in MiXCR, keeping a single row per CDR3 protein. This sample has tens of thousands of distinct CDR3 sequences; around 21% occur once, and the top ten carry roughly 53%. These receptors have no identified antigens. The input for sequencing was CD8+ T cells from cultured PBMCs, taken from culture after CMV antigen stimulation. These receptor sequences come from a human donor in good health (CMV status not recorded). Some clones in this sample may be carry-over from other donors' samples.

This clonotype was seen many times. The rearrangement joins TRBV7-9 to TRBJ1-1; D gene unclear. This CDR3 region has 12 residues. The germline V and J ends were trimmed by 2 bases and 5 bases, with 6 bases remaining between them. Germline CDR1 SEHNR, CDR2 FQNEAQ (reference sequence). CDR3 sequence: CASSLPGTEAFF. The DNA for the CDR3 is TGTGCCAGCAGCTTACCAGGAACTGAAGCTTTCTTT.

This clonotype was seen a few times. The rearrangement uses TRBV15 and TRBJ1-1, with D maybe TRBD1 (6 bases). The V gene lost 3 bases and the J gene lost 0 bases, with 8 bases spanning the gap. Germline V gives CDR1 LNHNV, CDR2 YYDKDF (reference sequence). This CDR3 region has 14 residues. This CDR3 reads CATSRRTVNTEAFF. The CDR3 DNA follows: TGTGCCACCAGCAGGAGGACAGTGAACACTGAAGCTTTCTTT. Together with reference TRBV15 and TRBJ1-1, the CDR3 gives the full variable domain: DAMVIQNPRYQVTQFGKPVTLSCSQTLNHNVMYWYQQKSSQAPKLLFHYYDKDFNNEADTPDNFQSRRPNTSFCFLDIRSPGLGDTAMYLCATSRRTVNTEAFFGQGTRLTVV.

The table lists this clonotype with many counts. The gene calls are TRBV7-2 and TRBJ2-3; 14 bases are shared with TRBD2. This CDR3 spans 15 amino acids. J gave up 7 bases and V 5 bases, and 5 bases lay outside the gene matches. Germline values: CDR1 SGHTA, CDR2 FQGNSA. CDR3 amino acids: CASSPGTSGRYTQYF. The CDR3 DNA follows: TGTGCCAGCAGCCCCGGGACTAGCGGGAGATATACGCAGTATTTT.

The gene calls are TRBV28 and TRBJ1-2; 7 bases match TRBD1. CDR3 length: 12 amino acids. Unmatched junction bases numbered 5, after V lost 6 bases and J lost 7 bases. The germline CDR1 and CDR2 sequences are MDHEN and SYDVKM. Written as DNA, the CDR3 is TGTGCCAGCAGCCCGACAGGGCCTGGCTACACCTTC. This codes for CASSPTGPGYTF.